The rows below give T cell receptor beta chains drawn from one sample of a study of shared clonotypes between healthy human individuals. Clones were read by immunoSEQ multiplex PCR, and TCRdb kept only the in-frame ones, dropping some. The table lists more than 2,000,000 clones, 85% to 95% of them singletons, with 0.39% in the top ten. The sequenced material came from naive CD4+ T cells from PBMCs. All receptors derive from a young man in good health. Some clones in this sample may be carry-over from other donors' samples. Both conserved end residues are part of each CDR3. The D gene is left open where the match is weak. Clone size is shown for a subset of rows, as once, few, many or a class of expanded clone.

d_call	v_call	j_call	cdr3_length	clone_size	cdr3_aa	cdr3_nt
TRBD1	TRBV5-1	TRBJ2-1	14	NA	CASSLGQSYNEQFF	TGCGCCAGTAGCTTGGGACAGTCTTACAATGAGCAGTTCTTC
NA	TRBV28	TRBJ2-1	10	NA	CASSSLGQFF	TGTGCCAGCAGTTCCCTAGGGCAGTTCTTC
TRBD1	TRBV9	TRBJ1-5	14	NA	CASSVTGSNQPQHF	TGTGCCAGCAGCGTGACAGGGTCCAATCAGCCCCAGCATTTT
NA	TRBV21-1	TRBJ1-1	14	NA	CASSPGTRNTEAFF	TGTGCCAGCAGCCCCGGGACCAGGAACACTGAAGCTTTCTTT
TRBD2	TRBV7-8	TRBJ2-5	16	NA	CASSLGLAGVAETQYF	TGTGCCAGCAGCTTAGGGCTAGCGGGGGTGGCGGAGACCCAGTACTTC
NA	TRBV18	TRBJ2-7	13	once	CASSPADSYEQYF	TGTGCCAGCTCACCAGCTGACTCCTACGAGCAGTACTTC
NA	TRBV5-1	TRBJ2-3	14	NA	CASSLQGYPDTQYF	TGCGCCAGCAGCTTGCAGGGTTACCCAGATACGCAGTATTTT
TRBD1	TRBV29-1	TRBJ2-7	12	NA	CSVGQGYYEQYF	TGCAGCGTCGGACAGGGGTACTACGAGCAGTACTTC
TRBD2	TRBV10-3	TRBJ2-1	15	NA	CAISGGGRSGRGQFF	TGTGCCATCAGTGGAGGCGGGAGAAGTGGTAGGGGGCAGTTCTTC
TRBD1	TRBV27	TRBJ2-1	14	NA	CASSGDRRYNEQFF	TGTGCCAGCAGTGGGGACAGGAGATACAATGAGCAGTTCTTC
NA	TRBV6-6	TRBJ1-2	15	NA	CASSYRRIGTAGYTF	TGTGCCAGCAGTTACCGTCGAATCGGGACGGCAGGCTACACCTTC
NA	TRBV9	TRBJ2-1	9	NA	CASGSEQFF	TGTGCCAGCGGCTCGGAGCAGTTCTTC
NA	TRBV30	TRBJ2-1	13	once	CAWMGESHNEQFF	TGTGCCTGGATGGGGGAATCCCACAATGAGCAGTTCTTC
TRBD1	TRBV18	TRBJ1-2	15	NA	CASSPLKTGLYGYTF	TGTGCCAGCTCACCACTGAAGACAGGGCTCTATGGCTACACCTTC
NA	TRBV27	TRBJ1-3	18	NA	CASSRRGVDTQPGNTIYF	TGTGCCAGCAGCCGGCGGGGTGTGGACACCCAGCCTGGAAACACCATATATTTT
TRBD2	TRBV5-1	TRBJ2-5	15	NA	CASSIGLARQETQYF	TGCGCCAGCAGCATAGGACTAGCGAGACAAGAGACCCAGTACTTC
NA	TRBV15	TRBJ1-2	14	NA	CATSREGQYYGYTF	TGTGCCACCAGCAGAGAAGGGCAGTACTATGGCTACACCTTC
TRBD2	TRBV11-2	TRBJ2-1	19	NA	CASSPRGTSGGGPYNEQFF	TGTGCCAGCAGCCCAAGAGGGACTAGCGGGGGGGGCCCTTACAATGAGCAGTTCTTC
NA	TRBV21-1	TRBJ1-5	14	NA	CASSNATARQPQHF	TGTGCCAGCAGCAATGCTACAGCTCGCCAGCCCCAGCATTTT
TRBD1	TRBV28	TRBJ1-5	15	NA	CASSLAGQGWQPQHF	TGTGCCAGCAGTTTGGCGGGACAGGGTTGGCAGCCCCAGCATTTT
NA	TRBV21-1	TRBJ2-7	16	NA	CASSPRAGQDSYEQYF	TGTGCCAGCAGCCCCCGGGCGGGACAGGACTCCTACGAGCAGTACTTC
NA	TRBV9	TRBJ1-1	14	NA	CASSAAGGGTEAFF	TGTGCCAGCAGCGCCGCTGGGGGGGGCACTGAAGCTTTCTTT
TRBD1	TRBV28	TRBJ2-7	14	NA	CASSYPGQNYEQYF	TGTGCCAGCAGTTATCCGGGACAGAACTACGAGCAGTACTTC
NA	TRBV28	TRBJ2-4	17	NA	CASSLWGRSLAKNIQYF	TGTGCCAGCAGTTTATGGGGGAGGAGTCTAGCCAAAAACATTCAGTACTTC
NA	TRBV6-1	TRBJ2-1	15	once	CASQMYSAFGDEQFF	TGTGCCAGCCAAATGTACTCGGCATTTGGGGATGAGCAGTTCTTC
NA	TRBV28	TRBJ2-5	14	NA	CASTRLSAQETQYF	TGTGCCAGCACTCGTCTTAGCGCTCAAGAGACCCAGTACTTC
NA	TRBV5-1	TRBJ2-7	14	NA	CASSEGGAHYEQYF	TGCGCCAGCAGCGAGGGGGGGGCTCACTACGAGCAGTACTTC
NA	TRBV28	TRBJ2-7	13	NA	CASRPQGRYEQYF	TGTGCCAGCAGGCCACAGGGTCGCTACGAGCAGTACTTC
NA	TRBV5-1	TRBJ2-1	13	NA	CASSLGGAGEQFF	TGCGCCAGCAGCTTGGGCGGAGCCGGTGAGCAGTTCTTC
NA	TRBV28	TRBJ1-5	13	NA	CASSLPGDQPQHF	TGTGCCAGCAGCTTACCCGGGGACCAGCCCCAGCATTTT
NA	TRBV21-1	TRBJ2-7	18	NA	CASMGGVLAGTNSYEQYF	TGTGCCAGTATGGGTGGGGTACTAGCGGGGACCAACTCCTACGAGCAGTACTTC
NA	TRBV11-3	TRBJ2-5	15	NA	CASSLGLAGQETQYF	TGTGCCAGCAGCTTAGGCCTAGCAGGCCAAGAGACCCAGTACTTC
NA	TRBV19	TRBJ2-1	15	once	CASSIKGGSYNEQFF	TGTGCCAGTAGTATTAAGGGGGGCTCCTACAATGAGCAGTTCTTC
NA	TRBV28	TRBJ2-2	13	NA	CASRGGLAGELFF	TGTGCCAGCAGGGGGGGATTAGCCGGGGAGCTGTTTTTT
TRBD1	TRBV5-1	TRBJ2-3	15	once	CASSLQGERTDTQYF	TGCGCCAGCAGCTTACAGGGGGAACGCACAGATACGCAGTATTTT
NA	TRBV11-3	TRBJ1-1	14	few	CASSFGQSNTEAFF	TGTGCCAGCAGCTTTGGACAGTCCAACACTGAAGCTTTCTTT
TRBD1	TRBV19	TRBJ1-1	13	NA	CASTPGQARKAFF	TGTGCCAGTACCCCCGGACAGGCGCGGAAAGCTTTCTTT
NA	TRBV7-9	TRBJ1-2	11	NA	CASSLDPGYTF	TGTGCCAGCAGCTTGGATCCTGGCTACACCTTC
TRBD1	TRBV5-1	TRBJ1-4	16	NA	CASSSPETGAGEKLFF	TGCGCCAGCAGCAGCCCAGAGACAGGGGCGGGCGAAAAACTGTTTTTT